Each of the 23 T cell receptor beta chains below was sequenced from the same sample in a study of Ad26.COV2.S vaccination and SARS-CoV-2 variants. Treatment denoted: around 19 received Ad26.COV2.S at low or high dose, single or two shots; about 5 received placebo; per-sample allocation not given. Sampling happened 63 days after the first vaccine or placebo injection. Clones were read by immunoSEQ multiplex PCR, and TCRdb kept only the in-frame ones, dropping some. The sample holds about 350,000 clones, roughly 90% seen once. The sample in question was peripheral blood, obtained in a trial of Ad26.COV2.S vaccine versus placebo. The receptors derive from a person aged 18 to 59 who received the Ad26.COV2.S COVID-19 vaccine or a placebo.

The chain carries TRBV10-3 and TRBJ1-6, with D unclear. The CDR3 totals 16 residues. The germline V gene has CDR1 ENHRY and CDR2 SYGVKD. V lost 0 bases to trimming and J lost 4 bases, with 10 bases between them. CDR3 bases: TGTGCCATCAGTGAGTCCCACCGAGCGTATAATTCACCCCTCCACTTT. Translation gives CAISESHRAYNSPLHF.

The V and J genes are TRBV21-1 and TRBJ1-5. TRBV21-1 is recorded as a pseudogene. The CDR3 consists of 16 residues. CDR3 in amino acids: CASSKSGQGGNQPQHF. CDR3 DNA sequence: TGTGCCAGCAGCAAATCGGGGCAGGGCGGCAATCAGCCCCAGCATTTT.

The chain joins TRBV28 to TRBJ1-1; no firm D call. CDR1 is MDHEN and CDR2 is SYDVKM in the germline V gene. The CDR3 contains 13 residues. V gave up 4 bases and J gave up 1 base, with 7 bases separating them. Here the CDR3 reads CASSSQTNTEAFF. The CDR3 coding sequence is TGTGCCAGCAGTTCCCAGACGAACACTGAAGCTTTCTTT.

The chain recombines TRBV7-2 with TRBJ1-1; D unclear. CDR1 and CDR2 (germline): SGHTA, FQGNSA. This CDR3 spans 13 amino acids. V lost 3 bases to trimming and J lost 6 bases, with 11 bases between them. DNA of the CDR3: TGTGCCAGCAGCTTTAAAGGAGAGGCTGAAGCTTTCTTT. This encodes CASSFKGEAEAFF.

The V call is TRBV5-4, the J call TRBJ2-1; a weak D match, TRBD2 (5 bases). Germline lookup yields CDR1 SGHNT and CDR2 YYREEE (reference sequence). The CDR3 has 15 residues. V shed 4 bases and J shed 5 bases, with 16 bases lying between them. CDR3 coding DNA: TGTGCCAGCAGCCCATACAGTGGGAGCCACAATGAGCAGTTCTTC. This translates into CASSPYSGSHNEQFF.

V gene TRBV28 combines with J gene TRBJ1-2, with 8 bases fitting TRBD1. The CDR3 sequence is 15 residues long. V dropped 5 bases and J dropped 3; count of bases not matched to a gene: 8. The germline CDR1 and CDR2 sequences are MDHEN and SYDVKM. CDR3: CASSGLTGEDYGYTF. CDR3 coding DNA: TGTGCCAGCAGTGGCCTGACAGGGGAGGACTATGGCTACACCTTC.

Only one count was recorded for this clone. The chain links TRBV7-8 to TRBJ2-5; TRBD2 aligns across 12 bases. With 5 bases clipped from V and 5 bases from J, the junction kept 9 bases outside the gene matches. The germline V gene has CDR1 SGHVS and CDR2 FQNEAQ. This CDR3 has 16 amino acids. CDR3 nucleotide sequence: TGTGCCAGCAGCCGCCAGACTAGCGGGGGTGTTGAGACCCAGTACTTC. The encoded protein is CASSRQTSGGVETQYF.

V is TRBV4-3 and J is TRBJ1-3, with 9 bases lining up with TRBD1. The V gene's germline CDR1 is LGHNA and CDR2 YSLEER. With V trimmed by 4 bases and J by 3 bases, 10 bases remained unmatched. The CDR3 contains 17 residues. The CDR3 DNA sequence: TGCGCCAGCAGCCTCATCGGACACAGGGGGCTTGGAAACACCATATATTTT. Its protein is CASSLIGHRGLGNTIYF.

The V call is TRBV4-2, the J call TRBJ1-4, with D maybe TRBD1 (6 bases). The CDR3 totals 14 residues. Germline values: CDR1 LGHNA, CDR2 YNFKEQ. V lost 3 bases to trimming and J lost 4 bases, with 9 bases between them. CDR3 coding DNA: TGTGCCAGCAGCCAGGAGGACAGTAATGAAAAACTGTTTTTT. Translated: CASSQEDSNEKLFF.

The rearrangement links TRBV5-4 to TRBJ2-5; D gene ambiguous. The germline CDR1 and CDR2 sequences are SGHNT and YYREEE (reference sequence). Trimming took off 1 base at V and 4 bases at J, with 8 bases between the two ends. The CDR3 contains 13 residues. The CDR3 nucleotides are TGTGCCAGCAGCTTGAGGAGAGGAGAGACCCAGTACTTC. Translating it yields CASSLRRGETQYF.

The CDR3 protein is CASSPLEIQETQYF. The DNA for the CDR3 is TGTGCCAGCTCACCTTTAGAGATCCAGGAGACCCAGTACTTC. V is TRBV18 and J is TRBJ2-5; no reliable D call. There are 14 residues in the CDR3. Trimming removed 3 bases from V and 5 bases from J, with 13 bases in between. CDR1 KGHSH and CDR2 LQKENI come from the germline V gene.

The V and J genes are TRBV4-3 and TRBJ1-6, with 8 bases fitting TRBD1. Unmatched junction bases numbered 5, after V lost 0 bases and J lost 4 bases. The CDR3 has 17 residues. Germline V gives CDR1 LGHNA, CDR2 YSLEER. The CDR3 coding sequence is TGCGCCAGCAGCCAAGATCTCAGGGGGCAATATAATTCACCCCTCCACTTT. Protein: CASSQDLRGQYNSPLHF.

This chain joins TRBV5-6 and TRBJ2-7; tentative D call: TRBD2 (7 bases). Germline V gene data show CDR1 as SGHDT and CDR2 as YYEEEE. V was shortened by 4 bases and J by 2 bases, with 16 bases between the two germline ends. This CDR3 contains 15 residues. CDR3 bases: TGTGCCAGCAGCCCGGGGGGCGGGTACACCTACGAGCAGTACTTC. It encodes CASSPGGGYTYEQYF.

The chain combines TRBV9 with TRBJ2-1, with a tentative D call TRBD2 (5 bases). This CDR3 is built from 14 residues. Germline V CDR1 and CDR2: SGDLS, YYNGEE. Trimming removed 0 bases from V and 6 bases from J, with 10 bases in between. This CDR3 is CASSVDSSFNEQFF. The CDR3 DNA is TGTGCCAGCAGCGTAGACTCTAGCTTCAATGAGCAGTTCTTC.

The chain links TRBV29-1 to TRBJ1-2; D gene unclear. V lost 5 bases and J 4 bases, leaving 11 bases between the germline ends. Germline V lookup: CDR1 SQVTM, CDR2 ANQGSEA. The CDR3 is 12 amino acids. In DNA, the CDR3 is TGCAGCGTTCCATTGAGCGGCTATGGCTACACCTTC. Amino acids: CSVPLSGYGYTF.

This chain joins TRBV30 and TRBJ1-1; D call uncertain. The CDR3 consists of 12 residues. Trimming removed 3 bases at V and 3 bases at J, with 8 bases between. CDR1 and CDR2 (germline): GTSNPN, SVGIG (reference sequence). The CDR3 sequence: CAWSLPDTEAFF. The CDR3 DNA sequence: TGTGCCTGGAGCCTGCCGGACACTGAAGCTTTCTTT. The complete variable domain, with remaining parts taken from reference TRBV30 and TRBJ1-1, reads SQTIHQWPATLVQPVGSPLSLECTVEGTSNPNLYWYRQAAGRGLQLLFYSVGIGQISSEVPQNLSASRPQDRQFILSSKKLLLSDSGFYLCAWSLPDTEAFFGQGTRLTVV.

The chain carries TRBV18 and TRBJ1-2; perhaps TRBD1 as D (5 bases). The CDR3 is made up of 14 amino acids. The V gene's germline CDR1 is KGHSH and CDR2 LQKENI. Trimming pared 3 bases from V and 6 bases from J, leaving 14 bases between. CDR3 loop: CASSPSLGGDGYTF. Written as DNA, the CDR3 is TGTGCCAGCTCACCCTCATTGGGGGGGGATGGCTACACCTTC.

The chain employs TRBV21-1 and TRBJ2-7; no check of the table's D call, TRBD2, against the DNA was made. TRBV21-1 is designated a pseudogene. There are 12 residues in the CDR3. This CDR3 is CASSKEGGEQYF. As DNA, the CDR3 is TGTGCCAGCAGCAAAGAGGGAGGGGAGCAGTACTTC.

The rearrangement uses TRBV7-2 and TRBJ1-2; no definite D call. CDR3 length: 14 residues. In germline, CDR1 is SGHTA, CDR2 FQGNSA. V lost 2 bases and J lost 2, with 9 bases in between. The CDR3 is CASSLSADNYGYTF. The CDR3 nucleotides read TGTGCCAGCAGCTTATCGGCTGACAACTATGGCTACACCTTC.

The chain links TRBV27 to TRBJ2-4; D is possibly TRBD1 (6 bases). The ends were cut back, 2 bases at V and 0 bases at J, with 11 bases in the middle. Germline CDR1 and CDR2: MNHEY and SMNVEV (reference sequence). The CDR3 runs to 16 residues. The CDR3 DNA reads TGTGCCAGCAGTTTACGCCAGGGGTTAGCCAAAAACATTCAGTACTTC. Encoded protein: CASSLRQGLAKNIQYF.

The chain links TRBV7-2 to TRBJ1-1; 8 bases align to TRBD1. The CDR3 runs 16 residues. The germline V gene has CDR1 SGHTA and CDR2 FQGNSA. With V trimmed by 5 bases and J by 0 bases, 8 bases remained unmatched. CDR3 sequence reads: CASSPQGGSLNTEAFF. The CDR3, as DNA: TGTGCCAGCAGCCCACAGGGGGGTTCATTGAACACTGAAGCTTTCTTT.

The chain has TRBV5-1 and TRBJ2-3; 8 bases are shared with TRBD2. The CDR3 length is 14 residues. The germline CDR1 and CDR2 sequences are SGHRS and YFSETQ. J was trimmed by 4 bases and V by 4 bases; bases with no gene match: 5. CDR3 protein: CASSLTSGPDTQYF. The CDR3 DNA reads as TGCGCCAGCAGCCTAACTAGCGGCCCAGATACGCAGTATTTT.

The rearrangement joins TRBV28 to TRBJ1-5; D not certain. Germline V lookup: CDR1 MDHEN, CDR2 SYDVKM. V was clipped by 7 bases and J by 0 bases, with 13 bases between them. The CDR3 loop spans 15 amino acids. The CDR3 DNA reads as TGTGCCAGCATTCTAAGCCAAGCTAGCAATCAGCCCCAGCATTTT. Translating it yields CASILSQASNQPQHF. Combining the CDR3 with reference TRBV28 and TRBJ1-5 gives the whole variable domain DVKVTQSSRYLVKRTGEKVFLECVQDMDHENMFWYRQDPGLGLRLIYFSYDVKMKEKGDIPEGYSVSREKKERFSLILESASTNQTSMYLCASILSQASNQPQHFGDGTRLSIL.